This T cell receptor beta chain was recovered during a study of early stage breast cancer tumors. Study background: Most invasive tumors, twelve of 16, were ER+/PR+/HER2-. Findings and limits, study-wide: Most shared enriched TCRB sequences were commonly generated ones. Tumors had 2 to 3-fold higher T cell density and higher clonality than adjacent normal breast tissue.

Details on this clone: Its antigen is not identified.

Trimming took 5 bases from V and 2 from J, leaving 15 bases between them. Germline V lookup: CDR1 SGHTA, CDR2 FQGNSA. CDR3 length: 16 residues. Each sample had two DNA replicates, about 0.5 ug blood or around 1.5 ug tissue. Sequenced by immunoSEQ multiplex PCR; TCRdb stores in-frame clones only, minus some. The table includes tens of thousands of clones, approximately 79% detected once. The TCR comes from a person in their sixties or seventies with breast cancer. Sequenced sample: blood. The genes are TRBV7-2 and TRBJ1-4; D unresolved. The CDR3: CASSPAGSVTNEKLFF. The CDR3 DNA is TGTGCCAGCAGCCCGGCGGGGAGTGTTACTAATGAAAAACTGTTTTTT.